This TCR beta chain was profiled in a study of blood T cell repertoires in COVID-19. Overall study: Material from acute and convalescent COVID-19 was sourced from the United States, Italy and Spain. Sources were T cells, B-cell-depleted T cells, or PBMCs; the material itself was cDNA or gDNA.

This clone was recorded once. The germline V gene has CDR1 MDHEN and CDR2 SYDVKM. This CDR3 is built from 15 residues. Germline trimming cut 5 bases from V and 2 bases from J; bases unmatched to any gene: 6. Methods used by the authors: By means of reference gene primer amplification, nucleated cell counts were estimated. Profiled with immunoSEQ multiplex PCR; TCRdb holds only in-frame clones, not every one. V, J and clone size reflect that table, while D and trimming were determined from the DNA. The sample lists around 98,000 clones; more than 70% were seen once. The rearrangement uses TRBV28 and TRBJ2-7; 10 bases fit TRBD2. The sequence was collected from a man in his 70s with acute or convalescent COVID-19. The sequenced material came from peripheral blood. CDR3 nucleotides: TGTGCCAGCAGTCGTAGCGGGAGGTTAACCTACGAGCAGTACTTC. Amino acid sequence: CASSRSGRLTYEQYF.